This TCR beta chain came from a study of cytomegalovirus exposure and HLA in healthy donors. Findings and limits, study-wide: Some V segments, including TRBV6-2 and TRBV6-3, were excluded as indistinguishable. The authors considered a cluster of highly shared sequence variants likely to be a sequencing artifact. Cytomegalovirus-associated TCR beta chains were listed, numbering roughly 150.

The ends were cut back, 0 bases at V and 5 bases at J, with 14 bases in the middle. There are 15 residues in the CDR3. The V gene's germline CDR1 is LNHNV and CDR2 YYDKDF (reference sequence). The PCR employed 60 Vbeta primers together with 13 Jbeta primers. TCRdb's copy holds only in-frame clones and misses some; the assay was immunoSEQ multiplex PCR. The top ten clones hold roughly 9.3% of a sample with 150,000 to 200,000 clones, more than 65% of them seen once. Concerning this clone: Its antigen is not known.

V gene TRBV15 combines with J gene TRBJ2-7; tentative D call: TRBD1 (5 bases). The sequence was collected from a man between 18 and 35 years old in good health and CMV-seropositive. Sequencing was done on a sample of PBMCs. Here the CDR3 DNA reads TGTGCCACCAGCAGAGAAGGGGCGATCTTGGACGAGCAGTACTTC. It yields the protein CATSREGAILDEQYF.